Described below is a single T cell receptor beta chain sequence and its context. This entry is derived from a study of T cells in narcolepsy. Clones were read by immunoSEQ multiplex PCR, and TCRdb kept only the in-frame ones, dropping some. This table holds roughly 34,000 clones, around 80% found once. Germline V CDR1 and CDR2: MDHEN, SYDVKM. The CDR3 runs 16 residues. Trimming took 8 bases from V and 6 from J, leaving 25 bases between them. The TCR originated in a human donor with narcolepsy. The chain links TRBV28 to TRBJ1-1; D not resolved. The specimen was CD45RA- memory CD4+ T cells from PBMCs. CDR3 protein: CASGSPGPPTLPEAFF. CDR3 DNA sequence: TGTGCCAGCGGCTCCCCGGGCCCCCCAACACTGCCTGAAGCTTTCTTT.